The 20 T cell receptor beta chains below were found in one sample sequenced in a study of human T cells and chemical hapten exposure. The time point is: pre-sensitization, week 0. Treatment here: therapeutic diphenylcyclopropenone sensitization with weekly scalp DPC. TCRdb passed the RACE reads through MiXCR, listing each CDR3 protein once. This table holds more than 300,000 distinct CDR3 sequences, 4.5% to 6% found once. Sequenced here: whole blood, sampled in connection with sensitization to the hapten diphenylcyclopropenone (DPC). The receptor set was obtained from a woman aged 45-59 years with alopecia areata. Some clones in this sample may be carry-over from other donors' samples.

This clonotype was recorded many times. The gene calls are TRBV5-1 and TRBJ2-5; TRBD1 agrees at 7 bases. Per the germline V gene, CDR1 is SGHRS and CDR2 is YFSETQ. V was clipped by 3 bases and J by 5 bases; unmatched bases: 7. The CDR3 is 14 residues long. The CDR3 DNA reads TGCGCCAGCAGCTGGGGAGACAGGGAGGAGACCCAGTACTTC. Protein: CASSWGDREETQYF.

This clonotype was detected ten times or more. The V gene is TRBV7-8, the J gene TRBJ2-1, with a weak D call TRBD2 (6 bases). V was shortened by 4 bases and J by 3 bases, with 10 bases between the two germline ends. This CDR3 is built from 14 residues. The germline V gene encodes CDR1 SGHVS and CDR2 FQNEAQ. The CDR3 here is CASSWATSYNEQFF. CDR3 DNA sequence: TGTGCCAGCAGCTGGGCGACTAGCTACAATGAGCAGTTCTTC. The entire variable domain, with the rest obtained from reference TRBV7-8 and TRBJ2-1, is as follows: GAGVSQSPRYKVAKRGQDVALRCDPISGHVSLFWYQQALGQGPEFLTYFQNEAQLDKSGLPSDRFFAERPEGSVSTLKIQRTQQEDSAVYLCASSWATSYNEQFFGPGTRLTVL.

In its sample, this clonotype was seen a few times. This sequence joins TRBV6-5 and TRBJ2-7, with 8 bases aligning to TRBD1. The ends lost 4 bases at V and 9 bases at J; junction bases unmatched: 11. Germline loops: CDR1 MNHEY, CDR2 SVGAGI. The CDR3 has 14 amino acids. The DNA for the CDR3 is TGTGCCAGCAGTTCGGCAGGGGGCCCCGCGGGGCAGTACTTC. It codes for CASSSAGGPAGQYF.

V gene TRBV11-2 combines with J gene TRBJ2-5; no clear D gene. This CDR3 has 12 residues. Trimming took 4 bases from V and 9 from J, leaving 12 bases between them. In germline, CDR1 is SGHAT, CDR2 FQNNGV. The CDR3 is CASSSLGTPQYF. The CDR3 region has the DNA TGTGCCAGCAGCTCCCTGGGAACCCCCCAGTACTTC.

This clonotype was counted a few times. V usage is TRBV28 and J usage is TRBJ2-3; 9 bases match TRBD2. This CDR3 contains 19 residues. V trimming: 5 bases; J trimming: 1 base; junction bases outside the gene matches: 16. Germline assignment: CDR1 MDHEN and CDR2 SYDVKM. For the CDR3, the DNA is TGTGCCAGCAGTCCCCTGATAGCGGGAGATGGGGTGGGCACAGATACGCAGTATTTT. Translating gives CASSPLIAGDGVGTDTQYF.

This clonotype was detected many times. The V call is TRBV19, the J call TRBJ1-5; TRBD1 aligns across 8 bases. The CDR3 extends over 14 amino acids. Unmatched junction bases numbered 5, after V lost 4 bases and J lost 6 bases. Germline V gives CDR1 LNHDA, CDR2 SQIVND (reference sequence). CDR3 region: CASSTRQGFQPQHF. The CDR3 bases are TGTGCCAGTAGTACCCGACAGGGGTTTCAGCCCCAGCATTTT.

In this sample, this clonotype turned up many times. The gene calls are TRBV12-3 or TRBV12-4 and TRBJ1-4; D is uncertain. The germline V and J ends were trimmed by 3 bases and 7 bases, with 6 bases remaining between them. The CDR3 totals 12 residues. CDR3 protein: CASSFNGEKLFF. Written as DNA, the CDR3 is TGTGCCAGCAGTTTCAACGGTGAAAAACTGTTTTTT.

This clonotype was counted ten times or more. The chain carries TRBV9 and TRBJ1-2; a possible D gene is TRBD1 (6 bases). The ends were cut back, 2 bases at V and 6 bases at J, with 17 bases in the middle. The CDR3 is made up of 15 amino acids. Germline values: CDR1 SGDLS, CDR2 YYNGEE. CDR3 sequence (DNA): TGTGCCAGCAGCGTCAATGTTGTAGGGGGTAATGGCTACACCTTC. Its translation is CASSVNVVGGNGYTF.

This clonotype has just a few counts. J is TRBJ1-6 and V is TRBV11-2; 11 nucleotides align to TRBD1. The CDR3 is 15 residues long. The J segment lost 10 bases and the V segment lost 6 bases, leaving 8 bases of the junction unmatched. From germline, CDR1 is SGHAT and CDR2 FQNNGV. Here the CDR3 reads CASSPGQGARSPLHF. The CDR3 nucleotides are TGTGCCAGCAGTCCTGGACAGGGGGCGCGCTCACCCCTCCACTTT.

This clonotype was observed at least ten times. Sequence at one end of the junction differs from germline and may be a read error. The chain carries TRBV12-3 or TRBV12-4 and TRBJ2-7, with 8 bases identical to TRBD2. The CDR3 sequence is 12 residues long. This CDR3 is CASSFMGLGLLF. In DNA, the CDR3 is TGTGCCAGCAGTTTCATGGGACTAGGTTTACTCTTC.

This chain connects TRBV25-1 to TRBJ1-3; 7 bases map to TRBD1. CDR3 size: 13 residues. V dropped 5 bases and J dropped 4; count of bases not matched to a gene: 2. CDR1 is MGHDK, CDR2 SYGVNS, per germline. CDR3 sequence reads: CASSLGQGNTIYF. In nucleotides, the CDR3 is TGTGCCAGCAGTTTGGGACAGGGAAACACCATATATTTT.

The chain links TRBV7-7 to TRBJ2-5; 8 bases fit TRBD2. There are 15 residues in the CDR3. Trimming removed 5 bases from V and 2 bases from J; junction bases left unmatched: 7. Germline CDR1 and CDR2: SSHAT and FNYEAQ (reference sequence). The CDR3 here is CASSRSVAGQETQYF. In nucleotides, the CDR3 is TGTGCCAGCAGCCGTTCGGTAGCGGGACAAGAGACCCAGTACTTC.

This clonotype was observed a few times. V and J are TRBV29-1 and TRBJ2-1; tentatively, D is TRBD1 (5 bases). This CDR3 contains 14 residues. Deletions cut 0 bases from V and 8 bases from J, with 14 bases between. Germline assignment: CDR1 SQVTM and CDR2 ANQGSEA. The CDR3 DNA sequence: TGCAGCGTTGAAGATAGTATTTCAGGGTATGAGCAGTTCTTC. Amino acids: CSVEDSISGYEQFF.

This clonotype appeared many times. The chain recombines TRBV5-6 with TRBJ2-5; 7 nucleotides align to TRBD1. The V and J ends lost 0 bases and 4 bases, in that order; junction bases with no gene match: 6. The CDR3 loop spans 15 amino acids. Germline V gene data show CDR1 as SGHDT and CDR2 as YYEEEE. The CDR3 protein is CASSLGQGVPETQYF. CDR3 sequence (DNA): TGTGCCAGCAGCTTGGGGCAGGGGGTTCCAGAGACCCAGTACTTC.

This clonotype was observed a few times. CDR3 nucleotide sequence: TGTGCCAGCAGTTACCATGGGGAGGGCTACGAGCAGTACTTC. Translated, it gives CASSYHGEGYEQYF. The chain employs TRBV6-5 and TRBJ2-7, with 7 bases matching TRBD2. CDR1 and CDR2 from the germline V gene are MNHEY and SVGAGI. The CDR3 extends over 14 amino acids. J lost 3 bases, V lost 2 bases, and 4 bases had no gene match.

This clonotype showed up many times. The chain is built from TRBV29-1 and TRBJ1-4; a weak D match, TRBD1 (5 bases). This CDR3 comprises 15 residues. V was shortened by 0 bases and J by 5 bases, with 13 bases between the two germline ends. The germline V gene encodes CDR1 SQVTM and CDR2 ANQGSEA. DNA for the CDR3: TGCAGCGTTGAAGATCGGGACGGGGTGAATGAAAAACTGTTTTTT. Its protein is CSVEDRDGVNEKLFF.

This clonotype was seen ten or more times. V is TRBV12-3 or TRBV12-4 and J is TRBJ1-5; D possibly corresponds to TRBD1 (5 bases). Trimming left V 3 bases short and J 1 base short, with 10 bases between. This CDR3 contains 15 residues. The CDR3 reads CASSLEGQSNQPQHF. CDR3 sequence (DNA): TGTGCCAGCAGTTTGGAGGGGCAGAGCAATCAGCCCCAGCATTTT.

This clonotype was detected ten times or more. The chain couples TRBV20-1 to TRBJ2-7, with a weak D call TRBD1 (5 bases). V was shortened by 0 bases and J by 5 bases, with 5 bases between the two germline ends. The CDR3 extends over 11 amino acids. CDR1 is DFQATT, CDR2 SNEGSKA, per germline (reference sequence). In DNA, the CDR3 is TGCAGTGCTAGAGAACAGGACGAGCAGTACTTC. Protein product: CSAREQDEQYF.

The CDR3 DNA reads TGTGCCAGCAGCTTTGGGGCCAGGACTAATGAAAAACTGTTTTTT. Amino acid sequence: CASSFGARTNEKLFF. This sequence joins TRBV5-4 and TRBJ1-4, with D perhaps TRBD1 (5 bases). The V gene lost 2 bases and the J gene lost 2 bases, with 10 bases spanning the gap. This CDR3 is built from 15 residues. The germline CDR1 and CDR2 sequences are SGHNT and YYREEE (reference sequence).

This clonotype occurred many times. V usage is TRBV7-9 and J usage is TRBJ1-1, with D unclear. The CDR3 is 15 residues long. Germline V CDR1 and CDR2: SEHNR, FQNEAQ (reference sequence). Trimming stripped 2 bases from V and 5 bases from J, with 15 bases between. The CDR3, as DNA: TGTGCCAGCAGCTTATTCCGGGATAGAGGGACTGAAGCTTTCTTT. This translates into CASSLFRDRGTEAFF.